This is a list of T cell receptor beta chains from one sample in a study of shared clonotypes between healthy human individuals. Generated by immunoSEQ multiplex PCR, the TCRdb table keeps only in-frame clones and is missing some. The data contain about 2.4 million clones, around 94% of them singletons. Material: naive CD4+ T cells sorted from blood. These TCRs come from a man between 18 and 29 years old in good health. Both conserved end residues are part of each CDR3. Each record gives: clone size, D gene, V gene, J gene, CDR3 protein, CDR3 DNA. D genes are given only for firm matches. Size tells how often a clone was seen (once, few, many) or the class of an expanded clone, and some rows leave it out.

NA	NA	TRBV7-3	TRBJ2-1	CASSLPDSYNEQFF	TGTGCCAGCAGCCTCCCGGACTCGTACAATGAGCAGTTCTTC
NA	NA	TRBV11-1	TRBJ1-1	CASSLLQRAGTEAFF	TGTGCCAGCAGCTTGTTACAGCGGGCGGGCACTGAAGCTTTCTTT
NA	NA	TRBV11-3	TRBJ2-1	CASGLTPNNEQFF	TGTGCCAGCGGACTAACACCGAACAATGAGCAGTTCTTC
once	NA	TRBV30	TRBJ2-2	CAWSAATIANTGELFF	TGTGCCTGGAGCGCCGCCACTATCGCGAACACCGGGGAGCTGTTTTTT
NA	NA	TRBV6-1	TRBJ2-3	CASRIDGGTDTQYF	TGTGCCAGCAGGATTGACGGAGGGACAGATACGCAGTATTTT
NA	NA	TRBV28	TRBJ1-4	CASSSEGLPNEKLFF	TGTGCCAGCAGTTCGGAGGGACTGCCTAATGAAAAACTGTTTTTT
NA	NA	TRBV7-9	TRBJ2-3	CASSRDLSPTDTQYF	TGTGCCAGCAGCCGGGACCTCTCCCCAACAGATACGCAGTATTTT
NA	NA	TRBV10-1	TRBJ1-5	CASSSGRSLSRRDQPQHF	TGCGCCAGCAGCTCGGGACGGTCCCTATCACGAAGGGATCAGCCCCAGCATTTT
NA	NA	TRBV7-4	TRBJ2-3	CASSCGGSFFLSTDTQYF	TGTGCCAGCAGCTGTGGGGGAAGCTTCTTTCTTAGCACAGATACGCAGTATTTT
once	NA	TRBV28	TRBJ1-1	CASILGGTGGTEAFF	TGTGCCAGCATCCTAGGAGGCACGGGGGGCACTGAAGCTTTCTTT
NA	NA	TRBV7-2	TRBJ1-6	CASSLSPEWANSPLHF	TGTGCCAGCAGCTTGTCCCCCGAGTGGGCTAATTCACCCCTCCACTTT
NA	NA	TRBV29-1	TRBJ1-2	CSVDVATGVGYTF	TGCAGCGTTGACGTAGCCACGGGGGTTGGCTACACCTTC
once	TRBD1	TRBV6-5	TRBJ2-7	CASSYRDSRITLF	TGTGCCAGCAGTTATCGGGACAGCCGTATTACCCTCTTC
once	TRBD1	TRBV7-8	TRBJ2-7	CASSLAGTAISYEQYF	TGTGCCAGCAGCTTAGCCGGGACAGCTATCTCCTACGAGCAGTACTTC
NA	NA	TRBV4-1	TRBJ2-1	CASSQLAVREQFF	TGCGCCAGCAGCCAATTGGCAGTGCGCGAGCAGTTCTTC
NA	NA	TRBV9	TRBJ1-1	CASSALQGSTEAFF	TGTGCCAGCAGCGCTTTACAGGGTTCCACTGAAGCTTTCTTT
NA	TRBD2	TRBV5-1	TRBJ2-1	CASSQSPGTGASGEQFF	TGCGCCAGCAGTCAATCACCCGGGACCGGTGCTAGCGGAGAGCAGTTCTTC
once	NA	TRBV11-2	TRBJ1-1	CASSLASGGYTEAFF	TGTGCCAGCAGCTTAGCGTCGGGGGGATACACTGAAGCTTTCTTT
NA	NA	TRBV6-6	TRBJ1-5	CASSYRTVNQPQHF	TGTGCCAGCAGTTACCGGACGGTGAATCAGCCCCAGCATTTT
NA	TRBD1	TRBV5-4	TRBJ1-1	CASSSLQGAGTEAFF	TGTGCCAGCAGCTCACTACAGGGGGCTGGGACTGAAGCTTTCTTT
NA	TRBD2	TRBV6-1	TRBJ2-7	CASILGLAELYEQYF	TGTGCCAGCATTCTTGGACTAGCGGAACTCTACGAGCAGTACTTC
NA	NA	TRBV10-3	TRBJ1-6	CAISVAGWGSYNSPLHF	TGTGCCATCAGTGTCGCAGGGTGGGGCTCCTATAATTCACCCCTCCACTTT
NA	NA	TRBV6-5	TRBJ2-7	CASRASLSGYEQYF	TGTGCCAGCAGAGCCTCCCTTTCCGGTTACGAGCAGTACTTC
NA	NA	TRBV7-9	TRBJ2-3	CASSLSGVDTQYF	TGTGCCAGCAGCTTAAGTGGGGTAGATACGCAGTATTTT
NA	NA	TRBV7-8	TRBJ1-2	CASSPPPPRGYTF	TGTGCCAGCAGCCCACCCCCCCCGAGGGGCTACACCTTC
NA	TRBD1	TRBV5-8	TRBJ2-1	CASSPGQGIFNNEQFF	TGTGCCAGCAGCCCGGGACAGGGGATTTTTAATAATGAGCAGTTCTTC
few	TRBD2	TRBV30	TRBJ2-2	CAWTSGLTGELFF	TGTGCCTGGACTAGCGGGTTGACCGGGGAGCTGTTTTTT
NA	TRBD1	TRBV6-1	TRBJ2-7	CASSEEIYGSGGDEQYF	TGTGCCAGCAGTGAAGAAATTTATGGGTCAGGGGGCGACGAGCAGTACTTC
NA	NA	TRBV2	TRBJ1-5	CASSTTNQPQHF	TGTGCCAGCAGTACTACAAACCAGCCCCAGCATTTT
NA	TRBD1	TRBV11-2	TRBJ2-5	CASSLAGTGQETQYF	TGTGCCAGCAGCTTAGCCGGGACAGGGCAAGAGACCCAGTACTTC
NA	TRBD1	TRBV19	TRBJ1-5	CASSKAGQGYHSDSNQPQHF	TGTGCCAGTAGTAAGGCAGGACAGGGGTATCATTCCGATAGCAATCAGCCCCAGCATTTT
once	NA	TRBV28	TRBJ1-1	CASSLSRDRNTEAFF	TGTGCCAGCAGTTTATCCAGAGACCGGAACACTGAAGCTTTCTTT
NA	NA	TRBV11-2	TRBJ2-5	CASSSPRGQETQYF	TGTGCCAGCAGCTCCCCCCGGGGGCAAGAGACCCAGTACTTC
once	NA	TRBV18	TRBJ1-6	CASSPRDKTLDSPLHF	TGTGCCAGCTCACCGCGGGACAAGACTCTAGATTCACCCCTCCACTTT
NA	NA	TRBV5-1	TRBJ2-5	CASSLSWSQETQYF	TGCGCCAGCAGCTTGAGCTGGTCCCAAGAGACCCAGTACTTC
NA	TRBD2	TRBV4-3	TRBJ2-1	CASSQRLGEAGVPNEQFF	TGCGCCAGCAGCCAAAGACTCGGGGAAGCGGGAGTTCCCAATGAGCAGTTCTTC
NA	NA	TRBV7-9	TRBJ2-5	CASSFYRDQETQYF	TGTGCCAGCAGCTTTTACAGGGACCAAGAGACCCAGTACTTC
once	TRBD1	TRBV4-3	TRBJ1-2	CASSLMGQGPLSYGYTF	TGCGCCAGCAGCCTTATGGGACAGGGGCCGCTTAGCTATGGCTACACCTTC
NA	NA	TRBV6-5	TRBJ1-1	CASSYPGVEAEAFF	TGTGCCAGCAGTTACCCAGGGGTAGAGGCTGAAGCTTTCTTT
NA	NA	TRBV5-6	TRBJ1-2	CASSSGRSYGYTF	TGTGCCAGCAGCTCGGGTCGGAGCTATGGCTACACCTTC
NA	NA	TRBV14	TRBJ2-3	CASSPLGGHTSSTDTQYF	TGTGCCAGCAGCCCCCTTGGCGGGCACACTTCTAGCACAGATACGCAGTATTTT
NA	TRBD2	TRBV5-8	TRBJ2-3	CASSSGLAGDVDTQYF	TGTGCCAGCAGCTCCGGACTAGCGGGAGATGTGGATACGCAGTATTTT
once	NA	TRBV6-6	TRBJ2-7	CASSYRTSYEQYF	TGTGCCAGCAGTTATAGGACCTCCTACGAGCAGTACTTC
once	NA	TRBV4-3	TRBJ2-3	CASSQDPAQTDTQYF	TGCGCCAGCAGCCAAGACCCCGCGCAGACAGATACGCAGTATTTT
NA	TRBD1	TRBV9	TRBJ1-1	CASSVGGTALGDTEAFF	TGTGCCAGCAGCGTAGGCGGGACAGCCCTGGGGGACACTGAAGCTTTCTTT
NA	TRBD1	TRBV6-1	TRBJ2-7	CASSGRDRDYEQYF	TGTGCCAGCAGTGGCCGGGACAGAGACTACGAGCAGTACTTC
NA	NA	TRBV29-1	TRBJ2-3	CSVEGGPSTDTQYF	TGCAGCGTTGAAGGAGGGCCTAGCACAGATACGCAGTATTTT
NA	NA	TRBV7-2	TRBJ2-2	CASSTFLKTNTGELFF	TGTGCCAGCAGCACCTTTTTAAAGACGAACACCGGGGAGCTGTTTTTT